This TCR beta chain appears in the sequencing data of a study of CD8 T cells in Susac syndrome. Study-wide context: Clinical remission applied to under 10 sequenced Susac syndrome patients, and more than five had active disease. Patients with Susac syndrome were therapy-naive, treated with corticosteroids, or treated with intravenous immunoglobulin alone when blood was collected. Study-level findings and limits: The CD4+ T cell repertoire of patients with Susac syndrome showed no detectable clonal expansion.

Trimming removed 5 bases at V and 4 bases at J, with 11 bases between. This CDR3 comprises 12 residues. Germline loops: CDR1 DFQATT, CDR2 SNEGSKA (reference sequence). On this clonotype itself: Its cognate antigen is unknown.

The sequenced target, TCR beta, came from blood CD8+ and CD4+ T cells. An amount of RNA that ranged from roughly 0.45 to 1 ug was reverse transcribed with random hexamers. Each CDR3 protein gets one entry after TCRdb re-called the immunoSEQ multiplex PCR reads with MiXCR. The profile covers approximately 260,000 distinct CDR3 sequences, with about 96% appearing a single time and approximately 0.1% taken by the ten largest. The clonotype comes from a human donor with Susac syndrome. Sequenced material: CD4+ T cells from PBMCs. This chain joins TRBV20-1 and TRBJ1-1, with no clear D. The CDR3 here is CSASGTRTEAFF. The CDR3 nucleotides are TGCAGTGCTTCAGGCACACGCACTGAAGCTTTCTTT.